This entry features one TCR beta chain sequence. The data were obtained in a study of blood T cell dynamics during melanoma immunotherapy. This CDR3 has 14 residues. The germline V gene has CDR1 LGHNA and CDR2 YSLEER. V dropped 0 bases and J dropped 7; count of bases not matched to a gene: 3. Time point given: week 3, after first cycle of checkpoint inhibitor. Samples come from before therapy and from week 3 after the first blockade cycle. Apart from a couple of fast progressors, RECIST 1.1 response was judged 12 weeks post-infusion. DNA loading was fixed at about 360 ng for all bulk PBMC samples. Clones were read by immunoSEQ multiplex PCR, and TCRdb kept only the in-frame ones, dropping some. This table has roughly 12,000 clones, almost 85% appearing once.

The receptor's source is a human donor with melanoma. The genes are TRBV4-3 and TRBJ1-5; TRBD1 matches 7 bases. This sample comprised blood, obtained from a patient treated with checkpoint blockade. DNA for the CDR3: TGCGCCAGCAGCCAAGATCGAGGGGGCCAGCCCCAGCATTTT. Amino acids: CASSQDRGGQPQHF.